A selection of T cell receptor beta chains follows, all from one sample in a study of T-cell reconstitution after alpha-beta-depleted transplantation in children. Each CDR3 protein gets one entry after TCRdb re-called the PCR reads with MiXCR. The sample holds about 610,000 distinct CDR3 sequences, about 10% seen once. This specimen was PBMCs from the stem cell graft donor, taken from the stem cell graft. These receptors were obtained from a human donor who donated a stem cell graft to a child with acute myeloid leukemia. CDR3s include the opening cysteine and the closing phenylalanine or tryptophan. The D gene is left open where the match is weak. Size is stated for part of the rows, as once, few or many counts, or as a class when the clone is expanded.

d_call,j_call,clone_size,v_call,cdr3_nt,cdr3_aa
TRBD1,TRBJ2-7,many,TRBV20-1,TGCAGTGCCCGTAGAGAGGACAGGGGGAGAGGGGAGCAGTACTTC,CSARREDRGRGEQYF
TRBD1,TRBJ2-1,.,TRBV3-1,TGTGCCAGCAGCCAATCTCTCGGGACAGGGGACAATGAGCAGTTCTTC,CASSQSLGTGDNEQFF
.,TRBJ2-1,few,TRBV9,TGTGCCAGCAGCGGGAAGTCGGGGTGGCAGGGGAAGAACAATGAGCAGTTCTTC,CASSGKSGWQGKNNEQFF
TRBD2,TRBJ2-1,many,TRBV29-1,TGCAGCGTTGAAGGGACTAGCGACTCCTACAATGAGCAGTTCTTC,CSVEGTSDSYNEQFF
TRBD1,TRBJ1-1,.,TRBV5-1,TGCGCCAGCAGCTTGGTAGCCAGGGGGCCGAACACTGAAGCTTTCTTT,CASSLVARGPNTEAFF
.,TRBJ2-2,few,TRBV7-3,TGTGCCAGCAGCTCTTCTATTACCGGGGAGCTGTTTTTT,CASSSSITGELFF
TRBD2,TRBJ2-7,.,TRBV7-2,TGTGCCAGCAGCTTTGGGGCGGGAGGGGGATCCTACGAGCAGTACTTC,CASSFGAGGGSYEQYF
.,TRBJ2-7,few,TRBV5-1,TGCGCCAGCAGCAACGGACAGCTCTACGAGCAGTACTTC,CASSNGQLYEQYF
TRBD1,TRBJ2-4,few,TRBV28,TGTGCCAGCAGTTCCGGGACAGTAGCCAAAAACATTCAGTACTTC,CASSSGTVAKNIQYF
TRBD1,TRBJ1-2,.,TRBV12-3/TRBV12-4,TGTGCCAGCAGTTTAACCGGGACAGGGGACTATGGCTACACCTTC,CASSLTGTGDYGYTF
TRBD2,TRBJ2-1,many,TRBV7-3,TGTGCCAGCAGCAAACTAGCGGGAGGTTACAATGAGCAGTTCTTC,CASSKLAGGYNEQFF
.,TRBJ1-5,.,TRBV20-1,TGCAGTGCTCCCCCCGCGCAGGGGACGATGCAGCCCCAGCATTTT,CSAPPAQGTMQPQHF
.,TRBJ2-5,.,TRBV10-3,TGTGCCATCAGTGAGTCCGGGCCCCGAGAGACCCAGTACTTC,CAISESGPRETQYF
.,TRBJ1-5,.,TRBV6-5,TGTGCCAGCAGTTCTGGCGGGGGGCGCGAGCAGCCCCAGCATTTT,CASSSGGGREQPQHF
.,TRBJ1-3,.,TRBV6-2/TRBV6-3,TGTGCCAGCAGTCTAATTCGCTCTGGAAACACCATATATTTT,CASSLIRSGNTIYF
.,TRBJ2-1,.,TRBV9,TGTGCCAGCAGCTTCGGGGGCTACTCCTACAATGAGCAGTTCTTC,CASSFGGYSYNEQFF
.,TRBJ2-2,few,TRBV20-1,TGCAGTGCGGGACGAGGGGGGCCGAACACCGGGGAGCTGTTTTTT,CSAGRGGPNTGELFF
TRBD2,TRBJ2-1,.,TRBV30,TGTGCCTGGAGTGTAGTAGCGGGAGGGCCCAATGAGCAGTTCTTC,CAWSVVAGGPNEQFF
.,TRBJ1-1,few,TRBV28,TGTGCCAGCAGGTCACCAAGGGGGGTAGTGCGGGCTTTCTTT,CASRSPRGVVRAFF
.,TRBJ2-5,.,TRBV20-1,TGCAGTGCCAACGATTATAGCGTATGGCAAGAGACCCAGTACTTC,CSANDYSVWQETQYF
TRBD1,TRBJ2-5,many,TRBV20-1,TGCAGTGCTAGTAGGGACAGCGGAGAGACCCAGTACTTC,CSASRDSGETQYF
TRBD1,TRBJ2-7,many,TRBV6-5,TGTGCCAGCAGTCAGAGACAGGGCCGGAACGAGCAGTACTTC,CASSQRQGRNEQYF
.,TRBJ1-5,.,TRBV28,TGTGCCAGCAGTCCCCCTCAGCCCGGGCAGCCCCAGCATTTT,CASSPPQPGQPQHF
.,TRBJ2-1,.,TRBV28,TGTGCCAGCAGTTTAGGGCTTCGCAATGAGCAGTTCTTC,CASSLGLRNEQFF
.,TRBJ2-1,many,TRBV29-1,TGCAGCGTTGTAGCCACAGGAGCCTACAATGAGCAGTTCTTC,CSVVATGAYNEQFF
.,TRBJ2-3,few,TRBV27,TGTGCCAGCAGTTTAGGAGGGACACGCACAGATACGCAGTATTTT,CASSLGGTRTDTQYF
.,TRBJ1-1,.,TRBV30,TGTGCCTGGAGCTCGCTAAACACTGAAGCTTTCTTT,CAWSSLNTEAFF
.,TRBJ2-6,many,TRBV6-2/TRBV6-3,TGTGCCAGCAGTTCGGGACGGATCATAACCTCTGGGGCCAACGTCCTGACTTTC,CASSSGRIITSGANVLTF
.,TRBJ1-1,few,TRBV20-1,TGCAGTGCTTTGGGTAGGGCATCTGAAGCTTTCTTT,CSALGRASEAFF
TRBD2,TRBJ2-1,many,TRBV29-1,TGCAGCGTTGAAACGATAGCGGGATCCGTAAGCTCCTACAATGAGCAGTTCTTC,CSVETIAGSVSSYNEQFF
.,TRBJ2-5,many,TRBV4-3,TGCGCCAGCAGCCAAGAGAGATTAGTGGCAGGGGAGGGGAAGGAGACCCAGTACTTC,CASSQERLVAGEGKETQYF
TRBD2,TRBJ2-1,many,TRBV7-6,TGTGCCAGCAGCTTAGGTCATAGCGGGAGTCCGTTCTATGAGCAGTTCTTC,CASSLGHSGSPFYEQFF
TRBD1,TRBJ1-2,.,TRBV28,TGTGCCAGCAGTTGGGGAACAGGGGTTGGCTACACCTTC,CASSWGTGVGYTF
.,TRBJ2-6,many,TRBV29-1,TGCAGCGTTGATTTCCTAGCGCCCTTTGGGGCCAACGTCCTGACTTTC,CSVDFLAPFGANVLTF
.,TRBJ2-5,few,TRBV12-3/TRBV12-4,TGTGCCAGCAGTACCGGACCGAGGGAGACCCAGTACTTC,CASSTGPRETQYF
TRBD1,TRBJ1-1,.,TRBV28,TGTGCCAGCAGACGACAGGGTAGGGTAAACACTGAAGCTTTCTTT,CASRRQGRVNTEAFF
.,TRBJ2-7,.,TRBV21-1,TGTGCCAGCAGCGTACGGGACACCTTTCCTGAACCCTACGAGCAGTACTTC,CASSVRDTFPEPYEQYF
TRBD1,TRBJ1-1,many,TRBV5-1,TGCGCCAGCAGCCCCGACAGGGGGGTGAACACTGAAGCTTTCTTT,CASSPDRGVNTEAFF
.,TRBJ2-7,.,TRBV5-1,TGCGCCAGCAGAAGTGGCGACCGGAGCTACGAGCAGTACTTC,CASRSGDRSYEQYF
TRBD2,TRBJ2-7,few,TRBV18,TGTGCCAGCTCACCACAGGCGGGAGCCACCTACGAGCAGTACTTC,CASSPQAGATYEQYF
TRBD1,TRBJ2-7,.,TRBV30,TGTGCCTGGAACCCCGGGACAGGGGATTACGAGCAGTACTTC,CAWNPGTGDYEQYF
TRBD1,TRBJ1-1,many,TRBV12-3/TRBV12-4,TGTGCCAGCAGCAAACAGGGACAGGCGAACACTGAAGCTTTCTTT,CASSKQGQANTEAFF
TRBD2,TRBJ2-1,few,TRBV7-2,TGTGCCAGCAGCCCCTCCCCTTTAGCGGGAGTAAGTAATGAGCAGTTCTTC,CASSPSPLAGVSNEQFF
.,TRBJ2-7,few,TRBV9,TGTGCCAGCGGACCGGGACTGGACTACGAGCAGTACTTC,CASGPGLDYEQYF
.,TRBJ2-2,.,TRBV20-1,TGCAGTGCTAGTCGGGAAACCGGGGAGCTGTTTTTT,CSASRETGELFF
TRBD2,TRBJ2-3,few,TRBV7-3,TGTGCCAGCAGCTCCTTTATTAGCGGGAGATTATCTAGCACAGATACGCAGTATTTT,CASSSFISGRLSSTDTQYF
.,TRBJ2-5,few,TRBV9,TGTGCCAGCAGCGTAGCGACGTGGGAGACCCAGTACTTC,CASSVATWETQYF
TRBD2,TRBJ2-1,many,TRBV4-3,TGCGCCAGCAGCCGGGGACTAGCGGGTTACAATGAGCAGTTCTTC,CASSRGLAGYNEQFF
.,TRBJ2-7,.,TRBV7-9,TGTGCCAGCAGCTCGGACGGCGGACGCTACGAGCAGTACTTC,CASSSDGGRYEQYF
.,TRBJ1-3,.,TRBV2,TGTGCCAGCAGTGAAAGGGGGAGCTCTGGAACCACCATATATTTT,CASSERGSSGTTIYF
TRBD2,TRBJ2-1,.,TRBV30,TGTGCCTGGAGCGCGACTAGCGGAGGCAATGAGCAGTTCTTC,CAWSATSGGNEQFF
TRBD2,TRBJ2-5,few,TRBV5-6,TGTGCCAGCAGCCTACGGCGGGAGTTTAAAGAGACCCAGTACTTC,CASSLRREFKETQYF
TRBD2,TRBJ2-5,few,TRBV20-1,TGCAGTGCTTTTAGCGGGCTCCAAGAGACCCAGTACTTC,CSAFSGLQETQYF
TRBD2,TRBJ2-7,.,TRBV7-2,TGTGCCAGCACCCCGAGCGGGAGGTCCCTCTACGAGCGGTACTTC,CASTPSGRSLYERYF
.,TRBJ2-2,few,TRBV20-1,TGCAGTGCTAGTGAGCCCCGAAACGAGCTGTTTTTT,CSASEPRNELFF
.,TRBJ2-1,many,TRBV12-3/TRBV12-4,TGTGCCAGCAGTTTAGCGGGCCAAGCCCTCTACAATGAGCAGTTCTTC,CASSLAGQALYNEQFF
TRBD1,TRBJ2-7,many,TRBV6-5,TGTGCCAGCAGTTACGGGGGACAGGTGACCTCCTACGAGCAGTACTTC,CASSYGGQVTSYEQYF
TRBD2,TRBJ2-7,few,TRBV7-9,TGTGCCAGCAGCTATGGACTAGCGGGAGACAACCACGAGCAGTACTTC,CASSYGLAGDNHEQYF
.,TRBJ1-4,many,TRBV12-3/TRBV12-4,TGTGCCAGCAGTTTTCGTGGGGGAGTCGAAAAACTGTTTTTT,CASSFRGGVEKLFF